Below are 10 T cell receptor beta chains sequenced from a single sample in a study of naive and memory T cell subsets. Overall study findings and caveats: Especially in CD8 cells, naive repertoires contained a few larger clonotypes, possibly CD45RA-re-expressing memory cells.

The beta constant-region primer was an equimolar mix of two oligonucleotides covering TRBC1 and TRBC2. Four rounds of PCR amplified the ligated cDNA using nested alpha and beta constant-region primers plus SP2. TCRdb re-called the UMI-ligation and nested PCR reads with MiXCR, one entry per CDR3 protein. The repertoire holds 150,000 or so distinct CDR3 sequences, with roughly 23% as singletons. These receptors have no identified antigens. The sample was naive CD4+ T cells from blood. Source of these receptors: a human donor in good health.

This clonotype appeared many times. This sequence joins TRBV12-3 or TRBV12-4 and TRBJ1-1, with a weak D call TRBD1 (5 bases). The V gene lost 4 bases and the J gene lost 5 bases, with 11 bases spanning the gap. This CDR3 spans 13 amino acids. DNA of the CDR3: TGTGCCAGCAGTTCGGGACGTTTGACTGAAGCTTTCTTT. Its translation: CASSSGRLTEAFF.

The rearrangement joins TRBV2 to TRBJ2-1; TRBD1 matches 8 bases. The CDR3 totals 13 residues. The germline V gene encodes CDR1 SNHLY and CDR2 FYNNEI. V shed 6 bases, J shed 8 bases, and the junction held 6 bases outside the gene matches. The CDR3 nucleotides read TGTGCCAGCAGACCGGACAGGGTCTATGAGCAGTTCTTC. Its translation is CASRPDRVYEQFF.

This chain joins TRBV2 and TRBJ2-7; maybe TRBD1 (6 bases). Trimming took off 1 base at V and 1 base at J, with 14 bases between the two ends. This CDR3 is 16 amino acids long. Germline CDR1 is SNHLY and CDR2 is FYNNEI. The CDR3: CASSEGPTGNSYEQYF. The DNA of the CDR3 is TGTGCCAGCAGTGAAGGTCCCACAGGGAATTCCTACGAGCAGTACTTC.

The table lists this clonotype with a few counts. V and J are TRBV27 and TRBJ1-5; D gene unclear. Trimming cost V 10 bases and J 2 bases, with 9 bases left between them. Germline CDR1 MNHEY, CDR2 SMNVEV (reference sequence). The CDR3 is 12 residues long. The CDR3 here is CATSKGNQPQHF. Written as DNA, the CDR3 is TGTGCCACATCAAAGGGCAATCAGCCCCAGCATTTT.

This clonotype was seen a few times. The rearrangement joins TRBV5-4 to TRBJ2-1, with D maybe TRBD1 (7 bases). The CDR3 length is 16 residues. The ends were cut back, 4 bases at V and 7 bases at J, with 21 bases in the middle. Germline CDR1 SGHNT, CDR2 YYREEE (reference sequence). The CDR3 reads CASSRGTAKAGNEQFF. CDR3 bases: TGTGCCAGCAGCCGGGGGACAGCCAAGGCGGGGAATGAGCAGTTCTTC.

V usage is TRBV7-2 and J usage is TRBJ1-4; D ambiguous. This CDR3 has 11 amino acids. CDR1 and CDR2 from the germline V gene are SGHTA and FQGNSA. V gave up 2 bases and J gave up 8 bases, with 3 bases separating them. CDR3 region: CASSLSEKLFF. The DNA of the CDR3 is TGTGCCAGCAGCTTATCGGAAAAACTGTTTTTT.

The chain recombines TRBV6-2 or TRBV6-3 with TRBJ1-5, with 10 bases matching TRBD1. Germline V gene sequence: CDR1 MNHEY, CDR2 SVGEGT. Germline trimming cut 8 bases from V and 1 base from J; bases unmatched to any gene: 11. The CDR3 is made up of 17 amino acids. Here the CDR3 reads CASRPDRGFGSNQPQHF. For the CDR3, the DNA is TGTGCCAGCCGCCCGGACAGGGGGTTCGGAAGCAATCAGCCCCAGCATTTT.

The chain combines TRBV19 with TRBJ2-2; the match to TRBD2 covers 12 bases. The germline gives CDR1 LNHDA, CDR2 SQIVND (reference sequence). Losses at the gene ends were 3 bases for V and 8 bases for J; bases not matched to a gene: 4. The CDR3 totals 15 residues. CDR3 sequence reads: CASSITTSGRGELFF. DNA of the CDR3: TGTGCCAGTAGTATCACCACTAGCGGGAGGGGGGAGCTGTTTTTT.

A few counts support this clonotype. The genes are TRBV6-6 and TRBJ2-7; TRBD2 matches at 10 bases. The CDR3 is made up of 14 amino acids. CDR1 is MNHNY, CDR2 SVGAGI, per germline (reference sequence). V dropped 2 bases and J dropped 12; count of bases not matched to a gene: 10. The CDR3 DNA is TGTGCCAGCAGTTACGGGTCTAGCGGGAGCCCAAGGTACTTC. Residues: CASSYGSSGSPRYF.

The chain combines TRBV6-5 with TRBJ2-5; D may match TRBD1 or TRBD2 (6 bases each). The CDR3 spans 13 residues. The V end lost 4 bases, the J end lost 7 bases, and 13 bases lay between the germline ends. Germline CDR1 and CDR2: MNHEY and SVGAGI. The CDR3 coding sequence is TGTGCCAGCAGTTCCGGGGGCTATGGGACCCAGTACTTC. It translates to CASSSGGYGTQYF.